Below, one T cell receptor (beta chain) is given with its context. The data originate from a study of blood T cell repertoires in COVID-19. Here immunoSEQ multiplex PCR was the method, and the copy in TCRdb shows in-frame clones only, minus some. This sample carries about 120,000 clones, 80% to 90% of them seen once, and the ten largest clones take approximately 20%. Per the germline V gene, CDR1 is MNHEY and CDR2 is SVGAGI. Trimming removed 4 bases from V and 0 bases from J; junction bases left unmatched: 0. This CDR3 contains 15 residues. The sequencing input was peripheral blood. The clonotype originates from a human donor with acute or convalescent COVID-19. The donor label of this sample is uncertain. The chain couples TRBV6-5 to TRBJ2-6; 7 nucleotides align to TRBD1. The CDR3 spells CASSWDSSGANVLTF. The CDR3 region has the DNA TGTGCCAGCAGTTGGGACAGCTCTGGGGCCAACGTCCTGACTTTC.